This T cell receptor (beta chain) was recovered during a study of cytomegalovirus exposure and HLA in healthy donors. Study-wide results and caveats: Follow-up analysis later connected one missense variant in DCLRE1C with trimming of TCR beta V- and J-genes. Across donors, sequencing depth was assumed by presence/absence analyses to be roughly uniform. As was reported, the HLA-A and HLA-B alleles of most subjects were accurately predicted from TCR beta sequences. By a later analysis, the bulk of CMV-associated TCR beta chains appeared HLA-restricted.

Of note for this clone: Its antigen is currently unknown.

Primers included in the PCR were 60 Vbeta and 13 Jbeta primers. Produced via immunoSEQ multiplex PCR; TCRdb's table is partial and in-frame only. Of 150,000 or so clones detected, around 80% appear once; the ten largest clones hold 3% to 4%. The junction had 6 bases not matched to a gene; V was cut back by 4 bases and J by 2 bases. Germline values: CDR1 MNHNS, CDR2 SASEGT. The CDR3 sequence is 16 residues long. The receptor was derived from a woman between 40 and 50 years old in good health and CMV-seronegative. This chain joins TRBV6-1 and TRBJ2-3, with 10 bases lining up with TRBD1. The specimen was PBMCs. The CDR3 loop reads CASSGQGARVTDTQYF. The CDR3, as DNA: TGTGCCAGCAGTGGACAGGGGGCCAGGGTCACAGATACGCAGTATTTT.